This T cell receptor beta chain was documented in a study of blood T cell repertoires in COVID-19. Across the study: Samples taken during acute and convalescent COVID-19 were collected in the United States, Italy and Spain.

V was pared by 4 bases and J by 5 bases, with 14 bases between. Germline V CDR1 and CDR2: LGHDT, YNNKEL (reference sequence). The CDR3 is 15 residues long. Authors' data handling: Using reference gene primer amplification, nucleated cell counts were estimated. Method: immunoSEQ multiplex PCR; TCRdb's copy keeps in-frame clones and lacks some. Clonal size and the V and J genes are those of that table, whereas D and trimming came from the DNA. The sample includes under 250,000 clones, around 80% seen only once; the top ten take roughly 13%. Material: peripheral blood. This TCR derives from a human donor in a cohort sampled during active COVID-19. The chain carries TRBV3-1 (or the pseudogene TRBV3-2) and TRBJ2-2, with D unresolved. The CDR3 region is CASSLGSEWTGELFF. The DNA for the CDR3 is TGTGCCAGCAGCCTGGGCTCAGAGTGGACCGGGGAGCTGTTTTTT.